This T cell receptor beta chain emerged from a study of cytomegalovirus exposure and HLA in healthy donors (dated by TCRdb to between 2016 and 2019). Study-wide context: According to an earlier analysis of 587 of the donors, about 180 million T cells yielded 90 million to 130 million unique TCR beta sequences and 250 to 350 Gb of sequence data. Approximately 310 gigabases of sequencing data and tens of millions of unique TCR sequences were included in an early release covering about 700 HLA-typed donors. The genetic ancestry cluster associated with self-reported Caucasian donors included 70% to 85% of the roughly 380 genotyped donors. The study aimed to test whether signatures of past pathogen exposure could be identified by cataloging public T cell receptors. The T cell repertoires of 666 subjects were profiled by immunosequencing and related to cytomegalovirus serostatus. Besides the first cohort of roughly 660 subjects, a separate validation cohort made up of 120 different subjects was used. High-throughput TCR immunosequencing, statistical association of individual TCRs with disease status, and machine learning were combined to predict cytomegalovirus infection status. To study patterns of TCR occurrence, a later analysis re-analyzed previously published TCR beta repertoires from several hundred donors and added high-resolution HLA genotyping. Rather than using new phenotypic data, the later analysis identified candidate immune exposures from TCR beta sequences and from how often those sequences occurred across donors. An earlier analysis of around 580 of the donors used high-throughput TCR beta sequencing to judge whether each TCR beta V gene segment behaved as functional or pseudogenic. Alongside the repertoire data, information on donor age, sex, ethnicity and CMV serostatus was compiled. A later genetic analysis used genome-wide SNP genotypes for about three fifths of the 666 donors, treating that subset as a discovery cohort. All discovery cohort repertoires had been generated using a single sequencing platform. Both class I and class II loci were covered by HLA typing, at four-digit resolution. Typing coverage varied by locus: 629-630 donors for A, B, C, DRB1 and DQB1; approximately 560 for DQA1; over 600 for DPA1; 450 to 480 for DPB1. Because of strong linkage in the cohort, five DR-DQ haplotypes were treated as single units for association and clustering. Across around 400 genotyped donors of the cohort, an average of roughly 250,000 unique TCR beta nucleotide sequences per donor were sequenced, and 15% to 20% of those sequences were non-productive.

Regarding this clone: Its antigen specificity is not known. No base-level quality is on record; no much larger clone is a single base apart.

Overall results and qualifications from the work: A further reported finding was that TCR beta sequences accurately predicted the HLA-A and HLA-B alleles for most subjects in the first cohort. About 15 rarely observed V segments, including chromosome 9 orphons, were excluded from the earlier analysis of some 590 of the donors because counts were too low. In a later analysis, some 17,000 TCR beta sequences were associated with specific HLA alleles at a false discovery rate of 0.05. It was suggested by the authors that the approach could potentially be generalized to other disease states and immunological phenotypes. A few of the identified cytomegalovirus-associated TCR beta chains were confirmed in vitro to be specific for cytomegalovirus antigens. When HLA alleles, especially DR and DQ, strongly co-occurred, attributing TCR associations to individual alleles was difficult. While some public TCRs were present in many individuals, most TCR sequences turned up only very rarely across donors. Presence/absence analyses assumed roughly uniform sequencing depth across donors, an assumption that may not hold. Because the 87-base-pair reads could not distinguish some IMGT-functional V segments, including TRBV6-2 and TRBV6-3, those segments were excluded. In both the original and validation cohorts, the classifier was reported to diagnose cytomegalovirus status with high specificity and sensitivity. Because HLA typing was missing for some donors at each locus, association tests included only the typed subset. Only TCR beta chains were sequenced in this cohort, and the absence of alpha or paired-chain data limited detectable features. In a later analysis, most CMV-associated TCR beta chains were found to appear HLA-restricted, with HLA associations seemingly driven largely by CMV exposure. A later genetic analysis reported fewer N-insertions in productive TCRs among donors in an Asian-associated ancestry cluster than the roughly 700-donor mean. An earlier analysis of 587 of the donors showed that most TCR beta V segments appeared in productive rearrangements either about 90% or about 30% of the time, which broadly matched IMGT annotations. In a later analysis, HLA-associated TCR beta chains showed more clonal expansion and lower generation probabilities than non-associated chains that were equally common. CMV serostatus was the only immune exposure information available for the cohort. The sequencing pipeline was judged likely to have produced a cluster of highly shared sequence variants as a technical artifact. Linkage disequilibrium might explain the correlated functional status among segregating V segments, but an unknown experimental factor could not be ruled out. A total of around 150 TCR beta chains were listed by the study as associated with cytomegalovirus. Several of the top co-occurrence clusters appeared to be linked to parvovirus B19, influenza, CMV and Epstein-Barr virus, according to a later analysis. According to a later analysis, TCR association rates differed among HLA loci, with DRB1 alleles showing the most associated TCRs and HLA-C alleles showing the fewest. In a later genetic analysis, a missense DCLRE1C variant was associated with V-gene and J-gene trimming of TCR beta chains, and the association was replicated in an independent cohort.

Libraries were made using the immunoSEQ multiplex PCR assay. The multiplex PCR relied on a mix of 60 forward primers for TCR Vbeta segments and 13 reverse primers for TCR Jbeta segments. The CDR3 region of rearranged TCR beta genes was amplified from genomic DNA by a multiplex PCR assay. On the Illumina HiSeq System, the amplified TCR beta libraries were sequenced as 87-base-pair reads. The authors' analysis ran thus. A later analysis tallied approximately 87 million unique TCR beta chains across the 700 or so repertoires, and some 10 million of those chains were shared by two or more donors. To remove PCR and sequencing errors, raw reads were error-corrected and collapsed into unique sequences using a nearest-neighbor algorithm that merged closely related sequences. V, D and J gene segments were assigned by aligning CDR3 sequences to IMGT reference sequences. For a sequence to be retained, a match of at least six nucleotides was required to both a V gene segment and a J gene segment. A rearrangement was called productive if the CDR3 had no stop codons and remained in frame with V and J, and every other rearrangement was called non-productive. Following IMGT convention, CDR3 was defined as the stretch from the second conserved V-encoded cysteine up to the conserved J-encoded phenylalanine. Sequences without an unambiguous match to a single V gene segment were excluded from the earlier analysis of about 640 of the donors. In an earlier analysis of approximately 500 of the donors, a V segment was called functional when productive rearrangements were above 56.7%, and segregating when the standard deviation between donors exceeded 5%. A statistical classification framework was built for diagnosing cytomegalovirus status from the catalog of TCR beta chain sequences. A later analysis assigned V and J genes by comparing TCR nucleotide sequences with IMGT/GENE-DB human TR gene sequences. Using the TCRdist pipeline, a later analysis assigned CDR3 sequences along with most-parsimonious VDJ recombination scenarios. In a later analysis, each TCR beta chain was defined by its CDR3 amino acid sequence together with its V-gene family, and reads without a unique V-gene family were excluded. A later analysis removed over 500 highly shared, low-generation-probability nucleotide sequences to deal with suspected cross-contamination and a sequencing artifact. A later analysis calculated a clonal expansion index for each public chain from normalized within-repertoire ranks of inferred template counts. Generation probabilities in a later analysis came from a VDJ recombination model fitted to out-of-frame rearrangements, and those results were checked against IGoR. Hypergeometric tests were used in a later analysis to score TCR-TCR, TCR-HLA and TCR-CMV co-occurrence, with a repertoire-size bias correction applied to the TCR pairs. False discovery rates were estimated in a later analysis by permuting HLA or CMV assignments 20 times. A later analysis grouped co-occurring TCRs with DBSCAN, adding TCRdist sequence similarity when clustering within HLA-allele-positive subsets. Repertoires with fewer than 30,000 or more than 120,000 public chains were left out of co-occurrence clustering, as were about five repertoires with anomalous nucleotide sharing. TCRdb obtained this table from immuneACCESS and retained in-frame rearrangements with V and J assigned. These tables miss some clones; where compared with another copy, unresolved V genes account for less than half of the shortfall, and the remainder is unexplained. V, J and clone size derive from that table, while D and trimming were established from the DNA sequence. The sample includes about 57,000 clones, with around 81% observed a single time. Less than 7% of the sample lies in the top ten.

The cohort comprised under 700 healthy bone marrow donors. At the time of sampling, every cohort member was nominally healthy, though immune exposures that went unrecorded were likely present. The donor was CMV seronegative and was included in the group of under 450 seronegative cohort members. Every donor gave a peripheral blood sample, and the peripheral blood mononuclear cells from that sample were used for TCR beta sequencing. The Qiagen DNeasy Blood Extraction Kit was used to extract genomic DNA from the blood cell samples. The CDR3 sequence holds 15 residues, the cysteine and phenylalanine included. The retained sequence is limited to the CDR3, 45 bases, with the frame set at the first base. Looking up the germline V gene yields CDR1 SGHTA and CDR2 FQGNSA. A distance of 10 bases separates the germline ends of V and J, which lose 1 base and 2 bases respectively.

Sequencing used PBMCs. Here the chain combines TRBV7-2 and TRBJ2-3; matching of 5 bases hints at TRBD2 as the D gene. This TCR derives from a male donor in good health and CMV-seronegative. The CDR3 reads CASSLDPGITDTQYF. The DNA sequence is TGTGCCAGCAGCTTAGACCCGGGAATCACAGATACGCAGTATTTT.